The T cell receptor (beta chain) described here comes from a study of tissue T cells after allogeneic stem cell transplantation. General study points: Within patients, tissue anatomy strongly shaped TCR repertoire composition. This small cohort was clinically heterogeneous, and sampling depth was a limitation.

Time point in this sample: mouse harvest day 14 after allogeneic transplant. The graft held 10^6 splenic CD5+ T cells and 10^7 T-cell-depleted bone marrow cells. This mouse GVHD model was MHC-mismatched B6 to BALB/c, profiled day 7 or 14. The CDR3 sequence is 14 residues long. V was cut by 5 bases and J by 1 base, with 9 bases left in between. Germline CDR1 KGHPV, CDR2 FQNQEV (reference sequence). This clone has just a few counts. Its antigen is unknown. Gene labels here are mouse ones. The CDR3 end falls 1 residue outside the read, so it is completed with the germline J gene. Sequencing of TCRbeta CDR3 at survey depth gave sequences and template counts. The method was immunoSEQ multiplex PCR; TCRdb's version includes in-frame clones alone and lacks a portion of them. The sample includes some 9,300 clones, roughly a third seen only once; the top ten take approximately 5.4%.

V and J are TRBV26 and TRBJ1-3, with unresolved D. Sequencing used skin. The receptor was derived from a female BALB/c mouse given C57BL/6 T cells with graft-versus-host disease after an allogeneic hematopoietic cell transplant. CDR3 residues: CASSVTKSGNTLYF. CDR3 DNA (partial): TGTGCCAGCAGTGTGACAAAATCTGGAAATACGCTCTAT.